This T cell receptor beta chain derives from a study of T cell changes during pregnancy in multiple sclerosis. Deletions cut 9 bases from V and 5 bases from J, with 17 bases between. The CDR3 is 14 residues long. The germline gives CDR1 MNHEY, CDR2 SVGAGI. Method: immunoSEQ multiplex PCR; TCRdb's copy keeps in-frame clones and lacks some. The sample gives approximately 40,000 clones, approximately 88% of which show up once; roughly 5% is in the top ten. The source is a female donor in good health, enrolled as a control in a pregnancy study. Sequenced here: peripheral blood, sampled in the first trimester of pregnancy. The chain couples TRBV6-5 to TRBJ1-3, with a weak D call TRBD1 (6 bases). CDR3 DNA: TGTGCCAGTTGTCCCTTACGGGACAGAAACACCATATATTTT. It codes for CASCPLRDRNTIYF.